This T cell receptor beta chain was documented in a study of blood T cell repertoires in COVID-19. About the research overall: Samples came from the United States, Italy and Spain, spanning acute and convalescent COVID-19. The cDNA or gDNA used as material had been derived from T cells, B-cell-depleted T cells, or PBMCs.

The authors' processing: The authors estimated nucleated cell counts from reference gene primer amplification. Generated by immunoSEQ multiplex PCR, the TCRdb table keeps only in-frame clones and is missing some. D and trimming come from the DNA, and the V and J calls and clone size come from that table. The table includes about 70,000 clones, 85% to 90% detected once. Trimming took off 0 bases at V and 4 bases at J, with 12 bases between the two ends. Germline CDR1 and CDR2: SGHKS and YYEKEE (reference sequence). The CDR3 has 15 residues. This sequence originates from a man in his 70s with active COVID-19. The chain employs TRBV5-5 and TRBJ2-3; maybe TRBD2 (5 bases). The sample was peripheral blood. The CDR3 is CASSLVPWRADTQYF. The CDR3 nucleotides are TGTGCCAGCAGCTTGGTCCCTTGGCGGGCAGATACGCAGTATTTT.